Following are 29 T cell receptor beta chains from one sample sequenced in a study of blood T cell repertoires in COVID-19. TCRdb's copy holds only in-frame clones and misses some; the assay was immunoSEQ multiplex PCR. The sample consists of around 100,000 clones, around 89% of them appearing once. Sequenced sample: peripheral blood. The receptors stem from a woman between 55 and 75 years old with acute or convalescent COVID-19.

This clone was picked up one time. This chain joins TRBV28 and TRBJ2-1, with unresolved D. Germline V CDR1 and CDR2: MDHEN, SYDVKM. The V end lost 3 bases, the J end lost 5 bases, and 2 bases lay between the germline ends. The CDR3 has 11 amino acids. In DNA, the CDR3 is TGTGCCAGCAGTTTCAACAATGAGCAGTTCTTC. Protein product: CASSFNNEQFF.

The CDR3 DNA sequence: TGTGCCAGCAGCTTAGCGCCCCAAGGGGATTACGAGCAGTACTTC. It translates to CASSLAPQGDYEQYF. V gene TRBV11-2 combines with J gene TRBJ2-7, with D possibly TRBD1 on 5 matching bases. The V end was cut by 1 base, the J end by 4 bases, with 14 bases between. Germline V gives CDR1 SGHAT, CDR2 FQNNGV. This CDR3 contains 15 residues.

As concerns this clone: At the DNA level, this CDR3 is encoded by other sequences in the same sample as well. The chain is built from TRBV5-1 and TRBJ1-5; a weak D match, TRBD1 (5 bases). The CDR3 consists of 15 residues. V dropped 0 bases and J dropped 4 bases, with 11 bases sitting between them. The germline V gene has CDR1 SGHRS and CDR2 YFSETQ. CDR3 residues: CASSLDGGGNQPQHF. The CDR3 DNA reads TGCGCCAGCAGCTTGGACGGGGGAGGGAATCAGCCCCAGCATTTT. The complete variable domain, with remaining parts taken from reference TRBV5-1 and TRBJ1-5, reads KAGVTQTPRYLIKTRGQQVTLSCSPISGHRSVSWYQQTPGQGLQFLFEYFSETQRNKGNFPGRFSGRQFSNSRSEMNVSTLELGDSALYLCASSLDGGGNQPQHFGDGTRLSIL.

This sequence joins TRBV18 and TRBJ2-2, with 7 bases identical to TRBD1. Germline CDR1 is KGHSH and CDR2 is LQKENI. With V trimmed by 1 base and J by 5 bases, 7 bases remained unmatched. The CDR3 is made up of 16 amino acids. Here the CDR3 DNA reads TGTGCCAGCTCACCACGAAGGACAGGTCGGACCGGGGAGCTGTTTTTT. Translation gives CASSPRRTGRTGELFF.

This clone was seen a single time. The chain couples TRBV15 to TRBJ1-5; perhaps TRBD1 as D (6 bases). CDR1 and CDR2 (germline): LNHNV, YYDKDF (reference sequence). The CDR3 has 14 amino acids. With 4 bases removed from V and 6 bases from J, the gap between germline ends came to 13 bases. The chain's CDR3 is CATSKEGEAQPQHF. In nucleotides, the CDR3 is TGTGCCACCAGCAAAGAGGGGGAGGCTCAGCCCCAGCATTTT.

The chain is built from TRBV28 and TRBJ1-3; tentatively, D is TRBD1 (5 bases). The length of the CDR3 is 15 residues. V was trimmed by 4 bases and J by 0 bases, leaving 10 bases between them. Germline V gene lookup returns CDR1 MDHEN and CDR2 SYDVKM. CDR3 nucleotides: TGTGCCAGCAGTTCAGGGCAGGGCTCTGGAAACACCATATATTTT. This codes for CASSSGQGSGNTIYF. Full variable domain (rest looked up from reference TRBV28 and TRBJ1-3): DVKVTQSSRYLVKRTGEKVFLECVQDMDHENMFWYRQDPGLGLRLIYFSYDVKMKEKGDIPEGYSVSREKKERFSLILESASTNQTSMYLCASSSGQGSGNTIYFGEGSWLTVV.

This clone was recorded a few times. The rearrangement joins TRBV24-1 to TRBJ1-5; 7 bases match TRBD1. CDR1 is KGHDR, CDR2 SFDVKD, per germline. V lost 9 bases, J lost 4 bases, and 8 bases stayed unmatched. This CDR3 comprises 14 residues. The CDR3 here is CATHTGDRNQPQHF. The DNA for the CDR3 is TGTGCCACCCATACAGGGGATCGGAATCAGCCCCAGCATTTT.

The chain joins TRBV7-9 to TRBJ2-3, with TRBD1 matching 11 bases. The CDR3 consists of 15 residues. The junction had 2 bases not matched to a gene; V was cut back by 5 bases and J by 1 base. Germline V CDR1 and CDR2: SEHNR, FQNEAQ (reference sequence). CDR3: CASSVDRGRTDTQYF. The CDR3, as DNA: TGTGCCAGCAGCGTGGACAGGGGGCGCACAGATACGCAGTATTTT.

This chain connects TRBV4-2 to TRBJ2-5, with a weak D call TRBD1 (6 bases). V gave up 4 bases and J gave up 4 bases, with 19 bases separating them. The CDR3 consists of 16 residues. Germline lookup yields CDR1 LGHNA and CDR2 YNFKEQ. The CDR3 protein is CASSRNQGMIGETQYF. CDR3 bases: TGTGCCAGCAGCCGGAATCAGGGGATGATAGGAGAGACCCAGTACTTC.

The rearrangement uses TRBV5-1 and TRBJ1-6; D is ambiguous. From germline, CDR1 is SGHRS and CDR2 YFSETQ. Trimming took 0 bases from V and 12 from J, leaving 10 bases between them. The CDR3 is 13 amino acids. The CDR3 DNA is TGCGCCAGCAGCTTGGACACAGAGCAACCCCTCCACTTT. It is translated as CASSLDTEQPLHF.

The V call is TRBV28, the J call TRBJ2-7; 7 bases align to TRBD1. Germline CDR1 and CDR2: MDHEN and SYDVKM. This CDR3 is 14 amino acids long. The V and J ends lost 2 bases and 7 bases, in that order; junction bases with no gene match: 8. The CDR3 reads CASSLGPSGGEQYF. CDR3 DNA: TGTGCCAGCAGTTTAGGCCCCTCAGGGGGTGAGCAGTACTTC.

The chain links TRBV28 to TRBJ2-3; perhaps TRBD2 as D (5 bases). Germline V gene lookup returns CDR1 MDHEN and CDR2 SYDVKM. Trimming pared 8 bases from V and 4 bases from J, leaving 7 bases between. This CDR3 contains 11 residues. CDR3 amino acids: CASLEADTQYF. In DNA, the CDR3 is TGTGCCAGCTTGGAGGCAGATACGCAGTATTTT. Full variable domain (missing parts from reference TRBV28 and TRBJ2-3): DVKVTQSSRYLVKRTGEKVFLECVQDMDHENMFWYRQDPGLGLRLIYFSYDVKMKEKGDIPEGYSVSREKKERFSLILESASTNQTSMYLCASLEADTQYFGPGTRLTVL.

This chain uses TRBV11-3 with TRBJ2-5; maybe TRBD2 (6 bases). Germline values: CDR1 SGHNT, CDR2 YENEEA. This CDR3 spans 15 amino acids. The germline V and J ends were trimmed by 5 bases and 0 bases, with 13 bases remaining between them. CDR3 in DNA: TGTGCCAGCAGCAACCCCGCGGGGTACCAAGAGACCCAGTACTTC. Translated: CASSNPAGYQETQYF.

This clone was found once. The rearrangement uses TRBV19 and TRBJ1-5; 7 bases are shared with TRBD1. Germline V gene lookup returns CDR1 LNHDA and CDR2 SQIVND (reference sequence). Trimming at V came to 4 bases and at J to 6 bases, leaving 9 bases not matched to a gene. CDR3 length: 15 residues. The CDR3 DNA follows: TGTGCCAGTAGTACACTACAGGGGCTGAGTCAGCCCCAGCATTTT. It codes for CASSTLQGLSQPQHF.

The gene calls are TRBV9 and TRBJ1-2; 9 bases are shared with TRBD1. Germline lookup yields CDR1 SGDLS and CDR2 YYNGEE. J gave up 5 bases and V 4 bases, and 15 bases lay outside the gene matches. This CDR3 is 17 amino acids long. The CDR3 region has the DNA TGTGCCAGCAGCCCTATAATCTCCGGGACAGGGAATTATGGCTACACCTTC. Translation: CASSPIISGTGNYGYTF. The full variable domain, with the rest looked up from reference TRBV9 and TRBJ1-2, is DSGVTQTPKHLITATGQRVTLRCSPRSGDLSVYWYQQSLDQGLQFLIQYYNGEERAKGNILERFSAQQFPDLHSELNLSSLELGDSALYFCASSPIISGTGNYGYTFGSGTRLTVV.

The chain employs TRBV3-1 (or the pseudogene TRBV3-2) and TRBJ1-2, with unresolved D. The germline V and J ends were trimmed by 4 bases and 7 bases, with 10 bases remaining between them. The CDR3 length is 12 residues. CDR1 LGHDT and CDR2 YNNKEL come from the germline V gene (reference sequence). The CDR3 DNA is TGTGCCAGCAGCCCCCACCGGGGTGGCTACACCTTC. Protein: CASSPHRGGYTF.

The chain joins TRBV27 to TRBJ2-7, with D perhaps TRBD2 (6 bases). CDR3 size: 15 residues. Looked up from germline, CDR1 is MNHEY and CDR2 is SMNVEV (reference sequence). The V and J ends lost 2 bases and 10 bases respectively, with 21 bases between them. For the CDR3, the DNA is TGTGCCAGCAGTTTAGCTACTAGCCGATTCCGCACCCAGTACTTC. The encoded protein is CASSLATSRFRTQYF.

The chain combines TRBV9 with TRBJ1-1; no reliable D call. Trimming took 4 bases from V and 3 from J, leaving 19 bases between them. This CDR3 is built from 16 residues. Germline V gene lookup returns CDR1 SGDLS and CDR2 YYNGEE. The CDR3, as DNA: TGTGCCAGCAGCCTTGGTTCCCGACTCGCGGACACTGAAGCTTTCTTT. This translates into CASSLGSRLADTEAFF.

A single count supports this clone. The rearrangement links TRBV15 to TRBJ2-4, with a possible D match to TRBD2 (6 bases). V dropped 5 bases and J dropped 8 bases, with 13 bases sitting between them. The germline CDR1 and CDR2 sequences are LNHNV and YYDKDF (reference sequence). The length of the CDR3 is 13 residues. The DNA of the CDR3 is TGTGCCACCAGCGGATCGGGACTTTACATTCAGTACTTC. Amino acids: CATSGSGLYIQYF.

This clone appeared once. J is TRBJ2-3 and V is TRBV3-1 (or the pseudogene TRBV3-2), with D possibly being TRBD2 (5 bases). The CDR3 contains 12 residues. The V gene lost 0 bases and the J gene lost 11 bases, with 9 bases spanning the gap. The germline gives CDR1 LGHDT, CDR2 YNNKEL (reference sequence). CDR3 in DNA: TGTGCCAGCAGCCAAGAGGAGGTGGTGCAGTATTTT. Protein product: CASSQEEVVQYF.

The chain has TRBV5-1 and TRBJ2-1, with D maybe TRBD2 (5 bases). This CDR3 spans 18 amino acids. Germline V gene data show CDR1 as SGHRS and CDR2 as YFSETQ. Trimming took off 0 bases at V and 8 bases at J, with 24 bases between the two ends. In DNA, the CDR3 is TGCGCCAGCAGCTTGGCCGGCGCCCAGAGGGCCCGGCGGGATGAGCAGTTCTTC. Translation gives CASSLAGAQRARRDEQFF.

This rearrangement joins TRBV23-1 to TRBJ1-1; no firm D call. TRBV23-1 is an open reading frame, and its role is uncertain. The CDR3 covers 15 residues. The V gene lost 8 bases and the J gene lost 9 bases, with 25 bases spanning the gap. In DNA, the CDR3 is TGCGCCAGCCCGCCTAGGACCCCATTGGGAGGAAAAGCTTTCTTT. Translating it yields CASPPRTPLGGKAFF.

The J gene is TRBJ2-2, the V gene TRBV2; 7 bases line up with TRBD2. The CDR3 covers 15 residues. Losses at the gene ends were 3 bases for V and 8 bases for J; bases not matched to a gene: 9. Per germline, CDR1 SNHLY and CDR2 FYNNEI. The CDR3 loop reads CASSDAGVMEGELFF. The CDR3 DNA reads as TGTGCCAGCAGTGATGCGGGGGTCATGGAAGGGGAGCTGTTTTTT.

This chain joins TRBV5-1 and TRBJ1-4; D is uncertain. This CDR3 contains 15 residues. Trimming removed 0 bases from V and 8 bases from J, with 14 bases in between. Germline V gene sequence: CDR1 SGHRS, CDR2 YFSETQ. The CDR3 protein is CASSLGMRGNEKLFF. DNA for the CDR3: TGCGCCAGCAGCTTGGGAATGAGAGGGAACGAAAAACTGTTTTTT.

The chain employs TRBV10-2 and TRBJ2-1; weak D call: TRBD2 (6 bases). In germline, CDR1 is WSHSY, CDR2 SAAADI. Deletions cut 8 bases from V and 0 bases from J, with 8 bases between. The CDR3 length is 13 residues. CDR3 in amino acids: CASGDSSYNEQFF. The CDR3, as DNA: TGCGCCAGCGGGGACTCCTCCTACAATGAGCAGTTCTTC.

This clone has a single count. The V call is TRBV9, the J call TRBJ2-7; 7 bases are a match to TRBD2. The CDR3 spans 16 residues. The V gene's germline CDR1 is SGDLS and CDR2 YYNGEE. Trimming cost V 4 bases and J 0 bases; bases outside gene matches: 10. CDR3 sequence (DNA): TGTGCCAGCAGCCCCGATATAGCGGGTAGCTCCTACGAGCAGTACTTC. Translation: CASSPDIAGSSYEQYF. The full variable domain, completed using reference TRBV9 and TRBJ2-7, is DSGVTQTPKHLITATGQRVTLRCSPRSGDLSVYWYQQSLDQGLQFLIQYYNGEERAKGNILERFSAQQFPDLHSELNLSSLELGDSALYFCASSPDIAGSSYEQYFGPGTRLTVT.

The chain uses TRBV5-4 and TRBJ2-1; TRBD2 agrees at 11 bases. Per germline, CDR1 SGHNT and CDR2 YYREEE (reference sequence). CDR3 size: 15 residues. Trimming cost V 4 bases and J 5 bases; bases outside gene matches: 5. The CDR3 bases are TGTGCCAGCAGCCCCGGGACTAGCGGAAACAATGAGCAGTTCTTC. This encodes CASSPGTSGNNEQFF.

The chain combines TRBV29-1 with TRBJ1-1, with 7 bases aligning to TRBD1. The J segment lost 0 bases and the V segment lost 4 bases, leaving 5 bases of the junction unmatched. This CDR3 contains 14 residues. Germline CDR1 SQVTM, CDR2 ANQGSEA. This CDR3 reads CSVGVGGMNTEAFF. CDR3 nucleotides: TGCAGCGTTGGCGTAGGGGGCATGAACACTGAAGCTTTCTTT.

The gene calls are TRBV9 and TRBJ1-1; D ambiguous. V lost 0 bases and J 7 bases, leaving 10 bases between the germline ends. CDR1 is SGDLS and CDR2 is YYNGEE in the germline V gene. This CDR3 is built from 13 residues. The CDR3 loop reads CASSVDPGGEAFF. In nucleotides, the CDR3 is TGTGCCAGCAGCGTAGACCCGGGAGGTGAAGCTTTCTTT.